This T cell receptor beta chain was sequenced during a study of blood T cell repertoires in COVID-19. Study context: Acute-phase and convalescent COVID-19 samples originated in the United States, Italy and Spain. In each case, the material was cDNA or gDNA derived from T cells, B-cell-depleted T cells, or PBMCs.

Under the authors' procedure: From reference gene primer amplification, estimates of nucleated cell counts were derived. Produced via immunoSEQ multiplex PCR; TCRdb's table is partial and in-frame only. Clone size and the V and J calls come from that table; the DNA yielded D and trimming. In the table there are roughly 88,000 clones, around 80% of which are singletons. This CDR3 is built from 15 residues. Germline-derived CDR1 and CDR2 are LGHNA and YNFKEQ. V lost 4 bases, J lost 6 bases, and 8 bases stayed unmatched. The specimen sequenced was peripheral blood. This TCR was sampled from an elderly woman with active or convalescent COVID-19. V is TRBV4-2 and J is TRBJ1-4; 7 nucleotides align to TRBD1. In nucleotides, the CDR3 is TGTGCCAGCAGCCCAGGGAGACAGGGAGATGAAAAACTGTTTTTT. Protein: CASSPGRQGDEKLFF.